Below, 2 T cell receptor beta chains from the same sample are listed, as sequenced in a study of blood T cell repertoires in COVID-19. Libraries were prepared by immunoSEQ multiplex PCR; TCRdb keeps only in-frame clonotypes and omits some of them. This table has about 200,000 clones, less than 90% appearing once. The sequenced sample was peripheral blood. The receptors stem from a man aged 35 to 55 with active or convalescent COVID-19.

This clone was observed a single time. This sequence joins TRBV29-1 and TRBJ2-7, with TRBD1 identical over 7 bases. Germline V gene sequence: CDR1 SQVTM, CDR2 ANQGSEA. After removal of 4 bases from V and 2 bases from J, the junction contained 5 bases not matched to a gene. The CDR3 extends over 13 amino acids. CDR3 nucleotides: TGCAGCGTTGCGACAGGGCGGACCTACGAGCAGTACTTC. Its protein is CSVATGRTYEQYF.

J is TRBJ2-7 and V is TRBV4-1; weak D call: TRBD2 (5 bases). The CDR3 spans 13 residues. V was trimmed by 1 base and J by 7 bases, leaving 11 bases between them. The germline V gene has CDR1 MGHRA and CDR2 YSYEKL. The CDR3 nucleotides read TGCGCCAGCAGCCAAGGTTACGGGGATGAGCAGTACTTC. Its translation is CASSQGYGDEQYF.